These T cell receptor beta chains were read from a single sample in a study of cytomegalovirus exposure and HLA in healthy donors. Using immunoSEQ multiplex PCR, the repertoire was profiled, and TCRdb retains in-frame clones only, with some absent. The data contain 150,000 or so clones, around 84% of them seen just once; the ten biggest clones take up 2% to 2.5%. The material sequenced was PBMCs. The receptors were gathered from a human donor in good health. The CDR3 runs from the conserved cysteine through the conserved F or W. D genes are given only for firm matches. Where a row states a size, it is once, few, many or the class of an expanded clone; other rows omit it.

d_gene	abundance	j_gene	v_gene	CDR3nt	CDR3aa
NA	NA	TRBJ1-6	TRBV21-1	TGTGCCAGCAGCAACCCCTCCCCAGGGAATTCACCCCTCCACTTT	CASSNPSPGNSPLHF
NA	NA	TRBJ1-5	TRBV28	TGTGCCAGCCGAGGATATTCCTTTAGCAATCAGCCCCAGCATTTT	CASRGYSFSNQPQHF
NA	NA	TRBJ2-5	TRBV5-1	TGCGCCAGCAGTGGCGGGGAGCAAGAGACCCAGTACTTC	CASSGGEQETQYF
NA	NA	TRBJ2-7	TRBV16	TGTGCCAGCAGCCAGGGAGAATACGAGCAGTACTTC	CASSQGEYEQYF
NA	NA	TRBJ1-6	TRBV11-2	TGTGCCAGCAGCCCCGGACAGCACTATAATTCACCCCTCCACTTT	CASSPGQHYNSPLHF
TRBD2	once	TRBJ2-1	TRBV10-1	TGCGCCAGCCCCACCTCCGGGACTATCGACAATGAGCAGTTCTTC	CASPTSGTIDNEQFF
NA	NA	TRBJ1-2	TRBV6-5	TGTGCCAGCGGCTCTTCGACAGAAGCCTATGGCTACACCTTC	CASGSSTEAYGYTF
NA	once	TRBJ2-2	TRBV2	TGTGCCAGCAGTTTCTCAGGGCCCGGGGAGCTGTTTTTT	CASSFSGPGELFF
NA	NA	TRBJ1-6	TRBV7-3	TGTGCCAGCAGCTTGGAGTCCTATAATTCACCCCTCCACTTT	CASSLESYNSPLHF
TRBD1	NA	TRBJ1-6	TRBV7-6	TGTGCCAGCAGCCCCGTAGTAGGACAGGGAGGATCACCCCTCCACTTT	CASSPVVGQGGSPLHF
NA	NA	TRBJ2-1	TRBV5-4	TGTGCCAGCAGCGGTCCGTTAGTCAATGAGCAGTTCTTC	CASSGPLVNEQFF
NA	NA	TRBJ1-1	TRBV15	TGTGCCACCAGCAGAGATAGAAAGGCCTCCCTCCAGGGTAACACTGAAGCTTTCTTT	CATSRDRKASLQGNTEAFF